Below, 17 T cell receptor beta chains from the same sample are listed, as sequenced in a study of T-cell memory formation after mild COVID-19. TCRdb itself ran the 5' RACE reads through MiXCR, one entry per CDR3 protein. The data show 220,000 or so distinct CDR3 sequences, with just over 9.5% seen just once and 3.5% held by the top ten. The sequenced material came from PBMCs or a T cell subset sorted from them (not recorded which). Every receptor here comes from a man between 18 and 29 years old who had mild COVID-19 (a few samples of this study predate the infection). Cell type and time point are not known.

The chain has TRBV5-1 and TRBJ2-3; no reliable D call. This CDR3 comprises 12 residues. Germline lookup yields CDR1 SGHRS and CDR2 YFSETQ. V lost 4 bases and J 1 base, leaving 4 bases between the germline ends. The CDR3 DNA follows: TGCGCCAGCAGCATTGGCACAGATACGCAGTATTTT. Its translation: CASSIGTDTQYF.

This clonotype was observed a few times. The chain has TRBV5-4 and TRBJ1-1, with unresolved D. Trimming stripped 2 bases from V and 3 bases from J, with 20 bases between. This CDR3 spans 17 amino acids. CDR1 SGHNT and CDR2 YYREEE come from the germline V gene (reference sequence). The CDR3 is CASSFATGVIGDTEAFF. The CDR3 nucleotides read TGTGCCAGCAGCTTCGCGACGGGCGTCATTGGGGACACTGAAGCTTTCTTT.

The chain recombines TRBV24-1 with TRBJ2-5; D is uncertain. The V end lost 3 bases, the J end lost 1 base, and 11 bases lay between the germline ends. Germline values: CDR1 KGHDR, CDR2 SFDVKD. This CDR3 spans 15 amino acids. In nucleotides, the CDR3 is TGTGCCACCAGTGATAGGATCACAGCCCAAGAGACCCAGTACTTC. Amino acids: CATSDRITAQETQYF.

This clonotype turned up a few times. V and J are TRBV9 and TRBJ1-2; D not certain. The length of the CDR3 is 13 residues. Germline CDR1 and CDR2: SGDLS and YYNGEE. Trimming took off 4 bases at V and 2 bases at J, with 9 bases between the two ends. Written as DNA, the CDR3 is TGTGCCAGCAGCATAGAGGCGAACTATGGCTACACCTTC. Its translation is CASSIEANYGYTF. Looking up the rest from reference TRBV9 and TRBJ1-2 gives the full variable domain: DSGVTQTPKHLITATGQRVTLRCSPRSGDLSVYWYQQSLDQGLQFLIQYYNGEERAKGNILERFSAQQFPDLHSELNLSSLELGDSALYFCASSIEANYGYTFGSGTRLTVV.

This clonotype was seen only a few times. This sequence joins TRBV11-2 and TRBJ1-1; D might be TRBD1 (5 bases). With 7 bases removed from V and 1 base from J, the gap between germline ends came to 13 bases. Germline CDR1 SGHAT, CDR2 FQNNGV. This CDR3 contains 14 residues. The CDR3 DNA sequence: TGTGCCAGCACCCGTTCCCAGGGGAACACTGAAGCTTTCTTT. Translated, it gives CASTRSQGNTEAFF.

The chain couples TRBV7-2 to TRBJ1-3; 7 positions match TRBD1. This CDR3 region has 16 residues. V was pared by 3 bases and J by 2 bases, with 7 bases of the junction left unmatched. The V gene's germline CDR1 is SGHTA and CDR2 FQGNSA. CDR3 amino acids: CASSLAPQGAGNTIYF. CDR3 DNA: TGTGCCAGCAGCTTGGCACCCCAGGGGGCTGGAAACACCATATATTTT.

Ten or more counts support this clonotype. V and J are TRBV7-2 and TRBJ2-3; D is unresolved. V lost 4 bases and J 0 bases, leaving 14 bases between the germline ends. The CDR3 runs 16 residues. Germline CDR1 and CDR2: SGHTA and FQGNSA. The chain's CDR3 is CASSSGLWASTDTQYF. CDR3 coding DNA: TGTGCCAGCAGCTCCGGGCTGTGGGCTAGCACAGATACGCAGTATTTT.

This clonotype was detected only a few times. V and J are TRBV5-1 and TRBJ1-6, with TRBD1 matching over 8 bases. The ends lost 0 bases at V and 9 bases at J; junction bases unmatched: 2. This CDR3 region has 14 residues. Germline V gene sequence: CDR1 SGHRS, CDR2 YFSETQ. Here the CDR3 DNA reads TGCGCCAGCAGCTTGGCAGGGGGCAGTTCACCCCTCCACTTT. This sequence encodes CASSLAGGSSPLHF.

The rearrangement joins TRBV5-1 to TRBJ1-6, with no clear D. Trimming cost V 4 bases and J 0 bases, with 8 bases left between them. There are 15 residues in the CDR3. Germline V lookup: CDR1 SGHRS, CDR2 YFSETQ. The CDR3, as DNA: TGCGCCAGCAGCAGGAGTAGCTCCTATAATTCACCCCTCCACTTT. Its translation: CASSRSSSYNSPLHF.

This chain links TRBV7-6 with TRBJ2-5; D gene unclear. Germline V gene sequence: CDR1 SGHVS, CDR2 FNYEAQ. With 5 bases removed from V and 2 bases from J, the gap between germline ends came to 15 bases. The CDR3 runs to 15 residues. CDR3 region: CASSPAWAVQETQYF. The CDR3 DNA follows: TGTGCCAGCAGCCCAGCTTGGGCGGTTCAAGAGACCCAGTACTTC. The full variable domain, with the rest looked up from reference TRBV7-6 and TRBJ2-5, is GAGVSQSPRYKVTKRGQDVALRCDPISGHVSLYWYRQALGQGPEFLTYFNYEAQQDKSGLPNDRFSAERPEGSISTLTIQRTEQRDSAMYRCASSPAWAVQETQYFGPGTRLLVL.

The gene calls are TRBV5-1 and TRBJ2-3; TRBD2 matches 7 bases. This CDR3 spans 13 amino acids. Germline V CDR1 and CDR2: SGHRS, YFSETQ. V dropped 0 bases and J dropped 5; count of bases not matched to a gene: 0. This CDR3 is CASSLERGDTQYF. CDR3 in DNA: TGCGCCAGCAGCTTGGAGCGGGGAGATACGCAGTATTTT.

This clonotype was seen a few times. V gene TRBV7-2 combines with J gene TRBJ2-3, with 7 bases matching TRBD1. V dropped 1 base and J dropped 5; count of bases not matched to a gene: 6. CDR1 and CDR2 from the germline V gene are SGHTA and FQGNSA. The CDR3 is made up of 15 amino acids. In DNA, the CDR3 is TGTGCCAGCAGCTTAGATCGCAGGGGGTTAGATACGCAGTATTTT. Translated, it gives CASSLDRRGLDTQYF.

This clonotype was picked up a small number of times. The chain couples TRBV6-2 or TRBV6-3 to TRBJ2-7; D is possibly TRBD2 (6 bases). Per the germline V gene, CDR1 is MNHEY and CDR2 is SVGEGT. The CDR3 loop spans 14 amino acids. Trimming shortened V by 6 bases and J by 1 base, and 13 bases separated the two germline ends. The CDR3 loop is CASSPRRGSYEQYV. The CDR3 DNA reads TGTGCCAGCAGCCCAAGGAGGGGTTCCTACGAGCAGTACGTC.

This clonotype was detected ten times or more. The chain is built from TRBV12-3 or TRBV12-4 and TRBJ2-7, with TRBD1 as a possible D gene (5 bases). This CDR3 has 12 amino acids. V lost 5 bases to trimming and J lost 2 bases, with 7 bases between them. The CDR3 DNA reads as TGTGCCAGCAGTGGACAAGCCTACGAGCAGTACTTC. It is translated as CASSGQAYEQYF.

This clonotype was counted a few times. This chain joins TRBV10-3 and TRBJ2-3; 7 bases line up with TRBD2. The CDR3 runs 16 residues. With V trimmed by 3 bases and J by 2 bases, 8 bases remained unmatched. Germline V gene sequence: CDR1 ENHRY, CDR2 SYGVKD. The CDR3 DNA sequence: TGTGCCATCAGTGACCCGCTAGCGGTACTCACAGATACGCAGTATTTT. Residues: CAISDPLAVLTDTQYF.

This clonotype was seen once. The V call is TRBV5-4, the J call TRBJ2-1; 8 bases fit TRBD1. CDR1 and CDR2 from the germline V gene are SGHNT and YYREEE (reference sequence). V was clipped by 5 bases and J by 2 bases; unmatched bases: 9. This CDR3 comprises 16 residues. CDR3 protein: CASSRPGGEPYNEQFF. Here the CDR3 DNA reads TGTGCCAGCAGTCGCCCAGGGGGCGAGCCCTACAATGAGCAGTTCTTC.

The chain uses TRBV9 and TRBJ1-4; 7 bases map to TRBD1. After removal of 0 bases from V and 8 bases from J, the junction contained 4 bases not matched to a gene. The germline V gene encodes CDR1 SGDLS and CDR2 YYNGEE. The CDR3 is 14 amino acids. In nucleotides, the CDR3 is TGTGCCAGCAGCGTAGACAGGACAGGCGAAAAACTGTTTTTT. Its translation is CASSVDRTGEKLFF. Filled out from reference TRBV9 and TRBJ1-4, the complete variable domain reads DSGVTQTPKHLITATGQRVTLRCSPRSGDLSVYWYQQSLDQGLQFLIQYYNGEERAKGNILERFSAQQFPDLHSELNLSSLELGDSALYFCASSVDRTGEKLFFGSGTQLSVL.